The 19 T cell receptor beta chains reported below all come from one sample, sequenced in a study of CD4 and CD8 cells across lung adenocarcinoma regions. TCRdb recomputed calls from the PCR reads with MiXCR, one row per CDR3 protein. The sample holds roughly 13,000 distinct CDR3 sequences, around 61% seen once. The sample comprised CD8+ T cells from the margin of a lung tumor. These TCRs come from a female donor with lung adenocarcinoma. The CD4 and CD8 labels of this study may be unreliable.

For this clonotype: The junction departs from the called germline gene at one end, perhaps through a read error. The chain is built from TRBV4-1 and TRBJ2-3; 7 positions agree with TRBD2. The CDR3 totals 18 residues. In germline, CDR1 is MGHRA, CDR2 YSYEKL. The CDR3 DNA reads as TGCGCCAGCAGCCGAGCGGGGCTGGCGGGGCGTGGCCCAGAGACGCAGTATTTC. Protein product: CASSRAGLAGRGPETQYF.

The chain couples TRBV20-1 to TRBJ2-3, with D unclear. The CDR3 spans 13 residues. V lost 1 base and J 0 bases, leaving 5 bases between the germline ends. Germline V gene data show CDR1 as DFQATT and CDR2 as SNEGSKA (reference sequence). The CDR3 DNA follows: TGCAGTGCTAGAGTGAGTAGCACAGATACGCAGTATTTT. Amino acid sequence: CSARVSSTDTQYF.

The chain has TRBV4-1 and TRBJ1-6, with D hard to call. The V gene's germline CDR1 is MGHRA and CDR2 YSYEKL. Trimming removed 4 bases from V and 7 bases from J, with 17 bases in between. The CDR3 has 16 amino acids. The CDR3 reads CASSPRLAGGNSPLHF. In DNA, the CDR3 is TGCGCCAGCAGCCCAAGGCTGGCAGGAGGGAATTCACCCCTCCACTTT.

This clonotype was recorded a few times. The chain has TRBV6-1 and TRBJ2-5; 8 bases agree with TRBD1. The trim removed 6 bases at V and 5 bases at J, leaving 8 bases unmatched. The CDR3 has 14 residues. The V gene's germline CDR1 is MNHNS and CDR2 SASEGT. CDR3 sequence (DNA): TGTGCCAGCAGCCTACAGGGGGGCGGGGAGACCCAGTACTTC. It specifies CASSLQGGGETQYF.

Notes on this clonotype: The junction differs from germline at one of its ends, possibly a read error. This chain joins TRBV10-3 and TRBJ2-4; TRBD1 or TRBD2 may be the D gene (5 bases each). In germline, CDR1 is ENHRY, CDR2 SYGVKD. This CDR3 comprises 13 residues. CDR3 in amino acids: CVTGLGAKNIQYF. In nucleotides, the CDR3 is TGTGTCACGGGGCTGGGAGCCAAAAATATTCAGTACTTC.

This clonotype was seen only a few times. The chain recombines TRBV10-2 with TRBJ2-1; D not resolved. TRBJ2-7 explains the end of the DNA better; the J call may be wrong. Germline values: CDR1 WSHSY, CDR2 SAAADI. This CDR3 is 13 amino acids long. Written as DNA, the CDR3 is TGCGCCAGCAGTGCCACAGAAAATAGCGAGCAGTACTTC. Protein product: CASSATENSEQYF.

The chain couples TRBV6-1 to TRBJ2-5; tentatively, D is TRBD1 or TRBD2 (6 bases each). The CDR3 extends over 16 amino acids. V dropped 6 bases and J dropped 0 bases, with 17 bases sitting between them. The germline CDR1 and CDR2 sequences are MNHNS and SASEGT. This CDR3 is CASRGTGGRDQETQYF. CDR3 nucleotide sequence: TGTGCCAGCAGGGGGACCGGGGGCCGTGACCAAGAGACCCAGTACTTC.

Note on this clonotype: Its ends do not fully match the called genes, so a read error is possible. The gene calls are TRBV10-1 and TRBJ2-3; D not resolved. Germline-derived CDR1 and CDR2 are WNHNN and SYGVQD (reference sequence). This CDR3 is built from 14 residues. CDR3 DNA: TGCGCCAGCAGGGGGTTAAGTGCCACAGATACTCAGTATTTC. Translation: CASRGLSATDTQYF.

This clonotype appeared a few times. This sequence joins TRBV25-1 and TRBJ1-4; D is unclear. The CDR3 runs to 15 residues. The germline CDR1 and CDR2 sequences are MGHDK and SYGVNS. V lost 3 bases and J 4 bases, leaving 12 bases between the germline ends. CDR3 in DNA: TGTGCCAGCAGTGATTCCGGGGTCGGTAATGAAAAACTGTTTTTT. This gives the protein CASSDSGVGNEKLFF.

This clonotype was detected once. At one end the junction does not follow the germline gene, possibly because of a read error. The chain uses TRBV6-1 and TRBJ2-3; perhaps TRBD1 as D (8 bases). The germline V gene has CDR1 MNHNS and CDR2 SASEGT. CDR3 length: 15 residues. The chain's CDR3 is CGRGPGGRGPETQYF. The DNA of the CDR3 is TGTGGCAGGGGGCCGGGGGGCCGGGGCCCAGAGACGCAGTATTTC.

As to this clonotype: A much larger clone sits a single nucleotide away, making a read error possible. The final CDR3 position lacks the conserved phenylalanine or tryptophan, pointing to a likely read error. The rearrangement joins TRBV6-5 to TRBJ2-1; D ambiguous. Judging by the DNA end, TRBJ2-5 fits better; the J call may be wrong. The germline V gene has CDR1 MNHEY and CDR2 SVGAGI. The CDR3 is 14 residues long. The CDR3 nucleotides read TGTGCCAGCAGTTACTCCGTGGGACAAGAGACCCAGTACTGC. Amino acid sequence: CASSYSVGQETQYC.

The CDR3 loop reads CASGPSGHRNTDTQYF. The CDR3 DNA reads TGTGCTAGCGGGCCTAGCGGGCACCGAAACACAGATACGCAGTACTTC. The V and J genes are TRBV6-1 and TRBJ2-3; TRBD2 matches at 8 bases. The DNA end favors TRBJ2-7, so the J call may be wrong. CDR1 and CDR2 (germline): MNHNS, SASEGT. This CDR3 region has 16 residues.

This clonotype was seen once. This chain uses TRBV6-5 with TRBJ2-1, with D tentatively TRBD2 (5 bases). Germline V lookup: CDR1 MNHEY, CDR2 SVGAGI. V was shortened by 4 bases and J by 4 bases, with 11 bases between the two germline ends. This CDR3 is built from 14 residues. CDR3 nucleotide sequence: TGTGCCAGCAGTTCGGCTCAGCGGTACAATGAGCAGTTCTTC. It encodes CASSSAQRYNEQFF.

This clonotype is deemed medium-sized. V usage is TRBV7-2 and J usage is TRBJ2-2; the D is unclear. Looked up from germline, CDR1 is SGHTA and CDR2 is FQGNSA. Trimming took 1 base from V and 4 from J, leaving 10 bases between them. There are 15 residues in the CDR3. CDR3 loop: CASSLEPAGTGELFF. CDR3 in DNA: TGTGCCAGCAGCTTAGAACCGGCTGGCACCGGGGAGCTGTTTTTT.

This clonotype was detected a few times. CDR3 in DNA: TGCGCCAGCAATTTAGCGGGGAGCGATGAGCAGTTCTTC. Encoded protein: CASNLAGSDEQFF. This chain joins TRBV10-2 and TRBJ2-1; 8 bases are shared with TRBD2. Germline V gives CDR1 WSHSY, CDR2 SAAADI. CDR3 size: 13 residues. The J segment lost 8 bases and the V segment lost 7 bases, leaving 7 bases of the junction unmatched.

This clonotype occurred many times. This chain uses TRBV7-2 with TRBJ2-5; 8 nucleotides agree with TRBD2. The CDR3 runs 17 residues. Looked up from germline, CDR1 is SGHTA and CDR2 is FQGNSA. With V trimmed by 1 base and J by 4 bases, 11 bases remained unmatched. The DNA of the CDR3 is TGTGCCAGCAGCTTAGGGGGCACTCTCGGGGGGGCAGAGACCCAGTACTTC. As protein: CASSLGGTLGGAETQYF. Filled out from reference TRBV7-2 and TRBJ2-5, the complete variable domain reads GAGVSQSPSNKVTEKGKDVELRCDPISGHTALYWYRQSLGQGLEFLIYFQGNSAPDKSGLPSDRFSAERTGGSVSTLTIQRTQQEDSAVYLCASSLGGTLGGAETQYFGPGTRLLVL.

This chain connects TRBV4-1 to TRBJ1-2, with 7 bases lining up with TRBD1. V shed 2 bases and J 4 bases; nucleotides not matched to a gene: 10. The CDR3 has 16 amino acids. Germline CDR1 reads MGHRA; CDR2 reads YSYEKL. CDR3 nucleotide sequence: TGCGCCAGCAGCCAACCACAGGGGCCCAAAAGCTATGGCTACACCTTC. Its translation is CASSQPQGPKSYGYTF.

Concerning this clonotype itself: The junction departs from the called germline gene at one end, perhaps through a read error. The V and J genes are TRBV10-1 and TRBJ2-4; D is possibly TRBD1 (5 bases). The CDR3 runs to 16 residues. Per germline, CDR1 WNHNN and CDR2 SYGVQD (reference sequence). The CDR3 region is CASRDKGLWTKNIQYF. The CDR3 DNA is TGCGCCAGCCGTGATAAGGGGCTGTGGACCAAAAACATTCAGTACTTC.

This clonotype is medium-sized (0.01 to 0.1%). The V call is TRBV6-1, the J call TRBJ2-1; the D gene could be TRBD1 or TRBD2 (5 bases each). The CDR3 contains 15 residues. Between the trimmed V and J ends, which lost 4 bases and 4 bases, there was a span of 14 bases. Germline CDR1 reads MNHNS; CDR2 reads SASEGT. The CDR3 here is CASSVRDVGYNEQFF. Here the CDR3 DNA reads TGTGCCAGCAGTGTAAGGGACGTGGGATACAATGAGCAGTTCTTC.